A single count supports the clone carrying this TCR beta chain. The repertoire was sequenced with immunoSEQ multiplex PCR; TCRdb's copy has only in-frame clones and lacks some. Among under 15,000 clones listed, around 82% were seen once. Treatment noted: randomized to nivolumab then ipilimumab (arm A) or the reverse (arm B). None of the patients previously received DNA-damaging chemotherapy. From thawed PBMCs, live CD3+CD8+ cells negative for CD19 and CD56 were sorted. This sample is drawn from a study of sequential checkpoint blockade in melanoma. Overall study: Patients were randomized 1:1 to nivolumab-then-ipilimumab or ipilimumab-then-nivolumab first-line. After both sequences, patients received maintenance nivolumab.

CDR1 is MGHRA and CDR2 is YSYEKL in the germline V gene. V was clipped by 0 bases and J by 3 bases, with 12 bases between them. The CDR3 sequence is 15 residues long. The material sequenced was CD8+ T cells sorted from blood (inferred from file names), taken from a patient given nivolumab and ipilimumab in sequence. V usage is TRBV4-1 and J usage is TRBJ2-7; no reliable D call. This TCR was sampled from a human donor with melanoma. In nucleotides, the CDR3 is TGCGCCAGCAGCCAAGAACCCACGGTCCACTACGAGCAGTACTTC. This codes for CASSQEPTVHYEQYF.